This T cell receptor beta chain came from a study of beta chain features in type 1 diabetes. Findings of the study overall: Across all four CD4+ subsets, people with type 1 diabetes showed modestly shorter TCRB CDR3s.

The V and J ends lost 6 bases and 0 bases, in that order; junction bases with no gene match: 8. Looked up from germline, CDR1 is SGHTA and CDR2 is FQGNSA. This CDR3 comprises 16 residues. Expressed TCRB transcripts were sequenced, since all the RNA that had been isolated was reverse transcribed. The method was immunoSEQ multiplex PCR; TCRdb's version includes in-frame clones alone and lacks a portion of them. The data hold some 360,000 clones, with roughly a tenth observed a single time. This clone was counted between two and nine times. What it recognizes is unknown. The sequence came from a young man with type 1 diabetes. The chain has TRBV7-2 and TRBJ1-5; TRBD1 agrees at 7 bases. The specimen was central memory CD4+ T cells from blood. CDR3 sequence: CASRLRQGYSNQPQHF. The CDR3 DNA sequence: TGTGCCAGCAGGCTACGACAGGGATATAGCAATCAGCCCCAGCATTTT.